This TCR beta chain was recovered during a study of T cells in localized non-small cell lung cancer. The study, taken as a whole, reports: Higher blood T cell density went with longer overall survival.

Repertoires were generated with immunoSEQ multiplex PCR, while TCRdb's copy carries only in-frame clones and drops some. The sample gives around 30,000 clones, 80% to 95% of which show up once; roughly 30% is in the top ten. The germline V gene encodes CDR1 MNHNS and CDR2 SASEGT. V lost 5 bases to trimming and J lost 9 bases, with 14 bases between them. This CDR3 region has 14 residues. On this clone: Its cognate antigen is unknown.

The sequence was obtained from a female donor older than 55 with stage I lung adenocarcinoma. The sequenced sample was peripheral blood, obtained before any cancer treatment. The chain employs TRBV6-1 and TRBJ1-6, with a possible D match to TRBD1 (5 bases). The CDR3 coding sequence is TGTGCCAGCAGTATCGGGGCCTCTGTTTCACCCCTCCACTTT. As protein: CASSIGASVSPLHF.